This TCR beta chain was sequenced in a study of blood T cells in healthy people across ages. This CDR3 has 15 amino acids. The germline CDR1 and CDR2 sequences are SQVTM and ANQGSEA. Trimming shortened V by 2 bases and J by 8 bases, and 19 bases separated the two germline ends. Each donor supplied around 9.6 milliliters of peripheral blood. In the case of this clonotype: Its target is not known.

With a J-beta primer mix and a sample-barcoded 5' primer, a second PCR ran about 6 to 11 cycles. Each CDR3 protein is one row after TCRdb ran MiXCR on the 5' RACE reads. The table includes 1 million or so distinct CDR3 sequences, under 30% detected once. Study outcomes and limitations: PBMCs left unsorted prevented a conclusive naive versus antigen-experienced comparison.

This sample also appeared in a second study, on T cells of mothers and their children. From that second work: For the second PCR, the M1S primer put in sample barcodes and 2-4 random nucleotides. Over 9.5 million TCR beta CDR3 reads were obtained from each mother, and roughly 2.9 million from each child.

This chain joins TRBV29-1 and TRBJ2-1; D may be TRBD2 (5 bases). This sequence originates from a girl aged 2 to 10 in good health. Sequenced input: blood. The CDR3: CSVELAGGRHDEQFF. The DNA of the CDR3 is TGCAGCGTTGAATTGGCGGGTGGTCGTCACGATGAGCAGTTCTTC.